The clone carrying this T cell receptor (beta chain) was seen a few times. Its antigen remains unidentified. HTBI primers from iRepertoire and Arm-PCR of CDR3 regions yielded the TCR beta libraries. TCRdb re-called the multiplex PCR reads with MiXCR, one entry per CDR3 protein. There are under 450,000 distinct CDR3 sequences in the sample; less than 25% occur only once, and over 25% lies in the top ten. Documented time point: persistent/refractory GD, antithyroid drugs over 5 years with positive TRAb. The TCR library was made from RNA extracted from PBMCs. American Thyroid Association guidelines served as the basis for diagnosing Graves' disease. Peripheral blood, at nine milliliters, went into EDTA tubes. This specimen comes from a study of regulatory T cells in long-lasting Graves disease. Study results and caveats: Persistent Graves' patients showed less TCR diversity than newly diagnosed patients showed.

V gave up 6 bases and J gave up 0 bases, with 8 bases separating them. This CDR3 spans 13 amino acids. The specimen was peripheral blood mononuclear cells (PBMCs), collected when the disease was refractory, from a patient treated with antithyroid drugs. The chain recombines TRBV12-3 or TRBV12-4 with TRBJ1-1; no reliable D call. The receptor was derived from a female donor with Graves disease. The CDR3 sequence is CASSAWVNTEAFF. The CDR3 coding sequence is TGTGCCAGCAGCGCCTGGGTGAACACTGAAGCTTTCTTT.